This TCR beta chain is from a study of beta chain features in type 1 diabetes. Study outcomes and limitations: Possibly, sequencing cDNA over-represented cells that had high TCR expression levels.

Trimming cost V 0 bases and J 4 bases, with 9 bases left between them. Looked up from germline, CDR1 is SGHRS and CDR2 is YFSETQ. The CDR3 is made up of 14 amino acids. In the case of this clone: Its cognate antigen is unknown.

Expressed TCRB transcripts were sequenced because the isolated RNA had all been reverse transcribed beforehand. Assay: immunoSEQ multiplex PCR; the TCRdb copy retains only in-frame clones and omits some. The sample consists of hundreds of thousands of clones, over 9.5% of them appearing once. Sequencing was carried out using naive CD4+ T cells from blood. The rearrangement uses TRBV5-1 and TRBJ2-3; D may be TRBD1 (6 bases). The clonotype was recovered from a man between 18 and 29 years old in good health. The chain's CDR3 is CASSLGGPSDTQYF. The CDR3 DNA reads TGCGCCAGCAGCTTGGGGGGGCCCTCAGATACGCAGTATTTT. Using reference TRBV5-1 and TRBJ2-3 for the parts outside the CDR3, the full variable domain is KAGVTQTPRYLIKTRGQQVTLSCSPISGHRSVSWYQQTPGQGLQFLFEYFSETQRNKGNFPGRFSGRQFSNSRSEMNVSTLELGDSALYLCASSLGGPSDTQYFGPGTRLTVL.